This T cell receptor (beta chain) emerged from a study of T-cell reconstitution after alpha-beta-depleted transplantation in children. Trimming shortened V by 4 bases and J by 4 bases, and 10 bases separated the two germline ends. Germline loops: CDR1 ENHRY, CDR2 SYGVKD. CDR3 length equals 14 residues. This clonotype was found a few times. TCRbeta library construction was performed incorporating unique molecular identifiers. Each CDR3 protein gets one entry after TCRdb re-called the PCR reads with MiXCR. The sample carries some 390,000 distinct CDR3 sequences, around 20% recorded once. The source material was PBMCs from the stem cell graft donor, sampled from the stem cell graft. This receptor was taken from a human donor who donated a stem cell graft to a child with acute myeloid leukemia. The rearrangement joins TRBV10-3 to TRBJ2-2; D is ambiguous. The DNA for the CDR3 is TGTGCCATCAGTGCCCTGCCCGGCACCGGGGAGCTGTTTTTT. It codes for CAISALPGTGELFF.